The 22 T cell receptor beta chains below all came from one sample that was sequenced in a study of cytomegalovirus exposure and HLA in healthy donors. Assay used: immunoSEQ multiplex PCR; TCRdb lists only in-frame clones, some missing. The table lists about 160,000 clones, 85% to 90% of them singletons. The sequencing sample was made of PBMCs. Receptors were obtained from a woman aged 25 to 45 in good health and CMV-seronegative.

J is TRBJ2-7 and V is TRBV20-1; D remains ambiguous. Germline assignment: CDR1 DFQATT and CDR2 SNEGSKA (reference sequence). This CDR3 has 11 residues. V lost 4 bases and J lost 3, with 7 bases in between. CDR3 loop: CSAILFYEQYF. CDR3 nucleotides: TGCAGTGCTATTCTCTTCTACGAGCAGTACTTC.

The chain carries TRBV7-9 and TRBJ1-5, with D perhaps matching TRBD1 (6 bases). Trimming took off 5 bases at V and 1 base at J, with 15 bases between the two ends. There are 16 residues in the CDR3. CDR1 and CDR2 (germline): SEHNR, FQNEAQ (reference sequence). The CDR3 sequence: CASSHDRLGSNQPQHF. CDR3 nucleotide sequence: TGTGCCAGCAGCCACGACAGGCTGGGGAGCAATCAGCCCCAGCATTTT.

This chain links TRBV2 with TRBJ1-3; TRBD1 aligns across 7 bases. Germline V gene sequence: CDR1 SNHLY, CDR2 FYNNEI. The V gene end was trimmed by 3 bases and the J gene end by 0 bases; junction bases not matched to a gene: 8. The CDR3 covers 17 residues. The CDR3 bases are TGTGCCAGCAGTGATTTGACAGGGCTGGGCTCTGGAAACACCATATATTTT. This translates into CASSDLTGLGSGNTIYF.

The chain couples TRBV7-9 to TRBJ2-7; D may be TRBD1 (5 bases). The CDR3 is 13 amino acids. With 5 bases removed from V and 5 bases from J, the gap between germline ends came to 13 bases. Germline V gene lookup returns CDR1 SEHNR and CDR2 FQNEAQ (reference sequence). The CDR3 DNA reads as TGTGCCAGCAGCCAGGGCCAATATGACGAGCAGTACTTC. It codes for CASSQGQYDEQYF.

CDR3 sequence (DNA): TGTGCCAGCTCTCCCGGGGTGGGAGGGCCCCACAATGAGCAGTTCTTC. Encoded protein: CASSPGVGGPHNEQFF. The chain carries TRBV18 and TRBJ2-1, with 7 bases lining up with TRBD2. This CDR3 is built from 16 residues. V was pared by 6 bases and J by 5 bases, with 13 bases of the junction left unmatched. Germline V gene lookup returns CDR1 KGHSH and CDR2 LQKENI.

The J gene is TRBJ2-5, the V gene TRBV27, with TRBD1 matching over 7 bases. Germline CDR1 MNHEY, CDR2 SMNVEV (reference sequence). V was pared by 3 bases and J by 2 bases, with 3 bases of the junction left unmatched. This CDR3 is built from 14 residues. CDR3 protein: CASSLGQRQETQYF. Here the CDR3 DNA reads TGTGCCAGCAGTTTGGGACAGCGTCAAGAGACCCAGTACTTC.

The V call is TRBV5-1, the J call TRBJ2-6; D not certain. The ends were cut back, 5 bases at V and 0 bases at J, with 6 bases in the middle. Germline CDR1 reads SGHRS; CDR2 reads YFSETQ. This CDR3 comprises 14 residues. The CDR3 is CASRFNSGANVLTF. The DNA for the CDR3 is TGCGCCAGCAGGTTCAACTCTGGGGCCAACGTCCTGACTTTC.

This chain uses TRBV6-6 with TRBJ1-4; 7 bases fit TRBD1. Looked up from germline, CDR1 is MNHNY and CDR2 is SVGAGI (reference sequence). V lost 6 bases, J lost 3 bases, and 10 bases stayed unmatched. The CDR3 totals 16 residues. The CDR3 DNA sequence: TGTGCCAGCAGGCCTGACAGGGAGGAGGCTAATGAAAAACTGTTTTTT. It translates to CASRPDREEANEKLFF.

The chain couples TRBV20-1 to TRBJ2-3; no definite D call. The CDR3 is made up of 11 amino acids. V was pared by 6 bases and J by 4 bases, with 8 bases between. Germline CDR1 and CDR2: DFQATT and SNEGSKA (reference sequence). Here the CDR3 reads CSAGRSDTQYF. Written as DNA, the CDR3 is TGCAGTGCAGGGCGGTCAGATACGCAGTATTTT.

This chain connects TRBV6-5 to TRBJ2-5; 15 bases are a match to TRBD2. V trimming: 5 bases; J trimming: 6 bases; junction bases outside the gene matches: 4. The CDR3 runs 15 residues. Looked up from germline, CDR1 is MNHEY and CDR2 is SVGAGI. The CDR3 DNA is TGTGCCAGCAGTAGGGGACTAGCGGGGGGAAAGACCCAGTACTTC. Its translation: CASSRGLAGGKTQYF.

The chain combines TRBV2 with TRBJ1-5, with 7 bases fitting TRBD1. The germline V gene has CDR1 SNHLY and CDR2 FYNNEI. Trimming cost V 4 bases and J 2 bases; bases outside gene matches: 5. The CDR3 runs 15 residues. The DNA of the CDR3 is TGTGCCAGCAGTGTGGGGCAGGGGGGCAATCAGCCCCAGCATTTT. It is translated as CASSVGQGGNQPQHF.

The V call is TRBV10-3, the J call TRBJ1-2; a possible D gene is TRBD1 (5 bases). Looked up from germline, CDR1 is ENHRY and CDR2 is SYGVKD. V shed 5 bases and J shed 7 bases, with 17 bases lying between them. The CDR3 consists of 14 residues. The CDR3 sequence is CAISTGDGGVGYTF. DNA of the CDR3: TGTGCCATCAGTACCGGGGACGGGGGAGTTGGCTACACCTTC.

The chain combines TRBV7-6 with TRBJ2-7, with 7 bases matching TRBD2. J lost 2 bases, V lost 1 base, and 8 bases had no gene match. Germline-derived CDR1 and CDR2 are SGHVS and FNYEAQ. The CDR3 spans 16 residues. CDR3 protein: CASSLVGGSAAYEQYF. The CDR3 DNA reads as TGTGCCAGCAGCTTAGTGGGCGGGAGCGCTGCCTACGAGCAGTACTTC.

The sample holds a few counts of this clone. The gene calls are TRBV5-1 and TRBJ2-7, with D perhaps TRBD1 or TRBD2 (7 bases each). The CDR3 length is 17 residues. Germline V lookup: CDR1 SGHRS, CDR2 YFSETQ. V shed 0 bases and J shed 7 bases, with 23 bases lying between them. CDR3 protein: CASSLDPPGGVLREQYF. For the CDR3, the DNA is TGCGCCAGCAGCTTGGACCCTCCAGGGGGGGTATTGAGGGAGCAGTACTTC.

The chain employs TRBV5-1 and TRBJ1-3, with D possibly TRBD1 on 5 matching bases. Germline CDR1 is SGHRS and CDR2 is YFSETQ. V was pared by 4 bases and J by 0 bases, with 8 bases between. This CDR3 region has 14 residues. This CDR3 is CASSGDSSGNTIYF. CDR3 bases: TGCGCCAGCAGCGGCGACAGCTCTGGAAACACCATATATTTT.

The CDR3 DNA is TGTGCCAGCAGTTTATCTAGCGGGGCCTACAATGAGCAGTTCTTC. This encodes CASSLSSGAYNEQFF. The gene calls are TRBV27 and TRBJ2-1; 8 nucleotides align to TRBD2. Per the germline V gene, CDR1 is MNHEY and CDR2 is SMNVEV (reference sequence). V lost 0 bases and J lost 2; bases outside the gene matches: 0. The CDR3 contains 15 residues.

The chain couples TRBV10-3 to TRBJ2-5, with D tentatively TRBD2 (6 bases). Germline values: CDR1 ENHRY, CDR2 SYGVKD. This CDR3 is built from 14 residues. V gave up 6 bases and J gave up 6 bases, with 17 bases separating them. The CDR3 spells CAIRSGGEEKTQYF. CDR3 DNA: TGTGCCATCAGGTCCGGCGGGGAAGAGAAGACCCAGTACTTC.

The rearrangement links TRBV18 to TRBJ1-6; D not resolved. Trimming removed 5 bases at V and 4 bases at J, with 15 bases between. The germline V gene has CDR1 KGHSH and CDR2 LQKENI. This CDR3 region has 16 residues. The CDR3 nucleotides read TGTGCCAGCTCAGACTTACCTGGGAATTATAATTCACCCCTCCACTTT. This sequence encodes CASSDLPGNYNSPLHF.

This chain connects TRBV7-9 to TRBJ2-2; D remains unclear. The germline gives CDR1 SEHNR, CDR2 FQNEAQ (reference sequence). V shed 5 bases and J shed 6 bases, with 7 bases lying between them. The CDR3 runs to 12 residues. The CDR3 sequence is CASSHSPGELFF. For the CDR3, the DNA is TGTGCCAGCAGCCATTCACCCGGGGAGCTGTTTTTT.

This clone has a single count. The CDR3 sequence: CASRPGGSQETQYF. In DNA form, the CDR3 reads TGTGCCAGTAGGCCCGGGGGCAGCCAAGAGACCCAGTACTTC. The chain links TRBV19 to TRBJ2-5; either TRBD1 or TRBD2 may supply D (6 bases each). Germline V gene sequence: CDR1 LNHDA, CDR2 SQIVND (reference sequence). Trimming took 6 bases from V and 1 from J, leaving 12 bases between them. There are 14 residues in the CDR3.

J is TRBJ2-3 and V is TRBV4-3, with a tentative D call TRBD2 (6 bases). V lost 0 bases and J 2 bases, leaving 12 bases between the germline ends. The CDR3 has 16 amino acids. The V gene's germline CDR1 is LGHNA and CDR2 YSLEER. CDR3 DNA: TGCGCCAGCAGCCAAGATGGGAGGATAAACACAGATACGCAGTATTTT. Protein sequence: CASSQDGRINTDTQYF.

The chain carries TRBV5-6 and TRBJ1-2; perhaps TRBD1 as D (6 bases). The CDR3 extends over 16 amino acids. V was pared by 0 bases and J by 3 bases, with 15 bases between. Germline loops: CDR1 SGHDT, CDR2 YYEEEE. The CDR3 coding sequence is TGTGCCAGCAGCTTGGCCGAAACAGGGCGATACTATGGCTACACCTTC. Amino acid sequence: CASSLAETGRYYGYTF. The entire variable domain, with the rest obtained from reference TRBV5-6 and TRBJ1-2, is as follows: DAGVTQSPTHLIKTRGQQVTLRCSPKSGHDTVSWYQQALGQGPQFIFQYYEEEERQRGNFPDRFSGHQFPNYSSELNVNALLLGDSALYLCASSLAETGRYYGYTFGSGTRLTVV.